The 22 T cell receptor beta chains below come from one sample, sequenced in a study of T cells after yellow fever vaccination. MiXCR, applied by TCRdb to the 5' RACE reads, yields one record per CDR3 protein. The data hold some 350,000 distinct CDR3 sequences, with 3% to 4.5% observed a single time. The input for sequencing was PBMCs, taken 5 days after the yellow fever booster vaccination. The receptors originated from a man aged 18 to 30 who received the YFV17D yellow fever vaccine.

This clonotype was seen only a few times. The rearrangement joins TRBV6-5 to TRBJ2-1; no definite D call. Germline V gene lookup returns CDR1 MNHEY and CDR2 SVGAGI. V lost 5 bases and J 1 base, leaving 15 bases between the germline ends. The CDR3 is 16 amino acids. CDR3 bases: TGTGCCAGCAGTCTTAAGAGGATTAGGTCCTACAATGAGCAGTTCTTC. This encodes CASSLKRIRSYNEQFF.

The CDR3 protein is CASSERPPLAGGLNEQFF. Written as DNA, the CDR3 is TGTGCCAGCAGTGAACGTCCCCCACTAGCGGGGGGCCTCAATGAGCAGTTCTTC. This rearrangement joins TRBV6-4 to TRBJ2-1; 12 bases map to TRBD2. Germline CDR1 is MRHNA and CDR2 is SNTAGT. V lost 3 bases, J lost 6 bases, and 12 bases stayed unmatched. The CDR3 has 18 residues.

The chain recombines TRBV7-9 with TRBJ2-7, with D possibly being TRBD1 (5 bases). Germline CDR1 SEHNR, CDR2 FQNEAQ (reference sequence). Trimming left V 1 base short and J 6 bases short, with 13 bases between. The CDR3 consists of 14 residues. The CDR3 DNA is TGTGCCAGCAGCTTAGTAGGCCAGGGTTCCGAGCAGTACTTC. Its translation is CASSLVGQGSEQYF.

This clonotype appeared many times. This sequence joins TRBV2 and TRBJ1-5; no clear D. The germline CDR1 and CDR2 sequences are SNHLY and FYNNEI. V was cut by 5 bases and J by 5 bases, with 4 bases left in between. This CDR3 region has 11 residues. CDR3 sequence reads: CASSLDQPQHF. In nucleotides, the CDR3 is TGTGCCAGCAGTTTGGATCAGCCCCAGCATTTT.

This clonotype showed up just a few times. The V gene is TRBV4-3, the J gene TRBJ1-6, with 7 positions matching TRBD1. This CDR3 has 18 amino acids. V was pared by 3 bases and J by 10 bases, with 18 bases of the junction left unmatched. Looked up from germline, CDR1 is LGHNA and CDR2 is YSLEER. The CDR3 reads CASSHPLKDRPTGSPLHF. As DNA, the CDR3 is TGCGCCAGCAGCCATCCCTTGAAGGACAGGCCAACGGGATCACCCCTCCACTTT.

The rearrangement joins TRBV5-4 to TRBJ2-7; D might be TRBD2 (6 bases). V gave up 4 bases and J gave up 5 bases, with 22 bases separating them. Germline lookup yields CDR1 SGHNT and CDR2 YYREEE (reference sequence). CDR3 length: 16 residues. The chain's CDR3 is CASSPGLEGPPHEQYV. In DNA, the CDR3 is TGTGCCAGCAGCCCGGGGCTGGAGGGTCCCCCCCACGAGCAGTACGTC.

A few counts support this clonotype. This chain uses TRBV6-5 with TRBJ1-4; a weak D match, TRBD1 (5 bases). Per germline, CDR1 MNHEY and CDR2 SVGAGI. V was trimmed by 0 bases and J by 5 bases, leaving 10 bases between them. The CDR3 is 15 residues long. This CDR3 is CASSYSGDQNEKLFF. The CDR3 DNA follows: TGTGCCAGCAGTTACTCGGGGGACCAAAATGAAAAACTGTTTTTT.

This rearrangement joins TRBV18 to TRBJ2-7, with 7 bases lining up with TRBD2. Germline CDR1 reads KGHSH; CDR2 reads LQKENI. The length of the CDR3 is 13 residues. With 3 bases clipped from V and 5 bases from J, the junction kept 4 bases outside the gene matches. CDR3 in amino acids: CASSPLGRDEQYV. The CDR3 DNA sequence: TGTGCCAGCTCACCCTTGGGGAGGGACGAGCAGTACGTC.

This clonotype was counted ten times or more. The chain is built from TRBV7-8 and TRBJ2-4, with D unclear. CDR1 and CDR2 (germline): SGHVS, FQNEAQ. V gave up 5 bases and J gave up 7 bases, with 9 bases separating them. The CDR3 has 12 residues. The CDR3 sequence: CASSHDPNIQYF. CDR3 DNA sequence: TGTGCCAGCAGCCACGATCCCAACATTCAGTACTTC.

This chain connects TRBV6-6 to TRBJ2-3; D may correspond to TRBD1 or TRBD2 (5 bases each). The germline CDR1 and CDR2 sequences are MNHNY and SVGAGI (reference sequence). Trimming removed 4 bases at V and 5 bases at J, with 19 bases between. The CDR3 spans 16 residues. CDR3 loop: CASSWVLGDAGDTQYF. CDR3 coding DNA: TGTGCCAGCAGTTGGGTTTTAGGGGACGCTGGAGATACGCAGTATTTT.

This clonotype was picked up many times. V and J are TRBV7-9 and TRBJ2-5; 11 bases agree with TRBD2. This CDR3 is built from 15 residues. Germline CDR1 is SEHNR and CDR2 is FQNEAQ (reference sequence). V gave up 4 bases and J gave up 2 bases; unmatched junction bases: 3. The CDR3 region has the DNA TGTGCCAGCAGCTCGACTAGCGGGGCGCAAGAGACCCAGTACTTC. Protein product: CASSSTSGAQETQYF.

The chain couples TRBV21-1 to TRBJ2-7; TRBD1, the table's D call, lacks a check against the DNA. TRBV21-1 is tagged as a pseudogene. The CDR3 sequence is 14 residues long. CDR3 amino acids: CASSKEQGVYEQYV. Written as DNA, the CDR3 is TGTGCCAGCAGCAAAGAACAGGGGGTCTACGAGCAGTACGTC.

V gene TRBV5-1 combines with J gene TRBJ2-5, with 9 bases that match TRBD1. The V and J ends lost 1 base and 1 base, in that order; junction bases with no gene match: 14. CDR1 and CDR2 (germline): SGHRS, YFSETQ. The CDR3 sequence is 19 residues long. The CDR3 sequence is CASSLPGQGVYLVQETQYF. DNA for the CDR3: TGCGCCAGCAGCTTGCCGGGACAGGGTGTGTACCTAGTCCAAGAGACCCAGTACTTC.

J is TRBJ2-2 and V is TRBV15, with D perhaps matching TRBD1 (6 bases). CDR1 LNHNV and CDR2 YYDKDF come from the germline V gene (reference sequence). Trimming pared 2 bases from V and 4 bases from J, leaving 11 bases between. The CDR3 has 15 amino acids. As DNA, the CDR3 is TGTGCCACCAGCAGATACAGGGAAGGCACCGGGGAGCTGTTTTTT. Translated: CATSRYREGTGELFF.

This clonotype was detected many times. The chain is built from TRBV7-6 and TRBJ2-2, with D perhaps matching TRBD1 (6 bases). V gave up 3 bases and J gave up 3 bases, with 20 bases separating them. From germline, CDR1 is SGHVS and CDR2 FNYEAQ. CDR3 length: 18 amino acids. CDR3 sequence: CASSFKIQGYTDTGELFF. CDR3 sequence (DNA): TGTGCCAGCAGCTTCAAAATACAGGGTTATACGGACACCGGGGAGCTGTTTTTT.

CDR3 bases: TGTGCCAGCAGTTGGACAGGGTCTCGTGGCTACACCTTC. As protein: CASSWTGSRGYTF. This chain uses TRBV12-3 or TRBV12-4 with TRBJ1-2; 8 nucleotides align to TRBD1. The CDR3 runs 13 residues. Germline trimming cut 4 bases from V and 7 bases from J; bases unmatched to any gene: 5.

This clonotype was counted only a few times. The chain has TRBV6-5 and TRBJ2-1; D ambiguous. Trimming removed 0 bases at V and 7 bases at J, with 7 bases between. Germline V gene data show CDR1 as MNHEY and CDR2 as SVGAGI. This CDR3 contains 13 residues. CDR3 sequence reads: CASSYSVVNEQFF. The CDR3 coding sequence is TGTGCCAGCAGTTACTCGGTAGTGAATGAGCAGTTCTTC.

The sample holds many counts of this clonotype. The chain employs TRBV5-1 and TRBJ2-1; TRBD2 aligns across 9 bases. Looked up from germline, CDR1 is SGHRS and CDR2 is YFSETQ. The CDR3 contains 16 residues. Trimming removed 4 bases from V and 8 bases from J; junction bases left unmatched: 13. CDR3 DNA sequence: TGCGCCAGCAGCACCCGCATGGGACTAGCCCCATATGAGCAGTTCTTC. The encoded protein is CASSTRMGLAPYEQFF.

The sample holds many counts of this clonotype. This rearrangement joins TRBV6-1 to TRBJ2-5; D not certain. This CDR3 is 13 amino acids long. Germline CDR1 MNHNS, CDR2 SASEGT. V lost 4 bases, J lost 5 bases, and 11 bases lay in between. The CDR3 DNA is TGTGCCAGCAGTGGCAGGAAGTGGGAGACCCAGTACTTC. Amino acid sequence: CASSGRKWETQYF.

Ten or more counts support this clonotype. The chain couples TRBV7-2 to TRBJ2-2; the D gene could be TRBD1 or TRBD2 (6 bases each). Germline V lookup: CDR1 SGHTA, CDR2 FQGNSA. The CDR3 has 14 residues. V was clipped by 5 bases and J by 7 bases, with 14 bases between them. The CDR3 DNA sequence: TGTGCCAGCAGCCCAAGGGGGGTTGGCGGGGAGCTGTTTTTT. This gives the protein CASSPRGVGGELFF.

This clonotype has at least ten counts. The chain couples TRBV11-2 to TRBJ2-1, with TRBD1 identical over 9 bases. The CDR3 runs 15 residues. Germline assignment: CDR1 SGHAT and CDR2 FQNNGV. J was trimmed by 7 bases and V by 2 bases; bases with no gene match: 6. DNA of the CDR3: TGTGCCAGCAGCTTAACGGGACAGGGTAGGAATGAGCAGTTCTTC. It specifies CASSLTGQGRNEQFF.

This chain links TRBV12-3 or TRBV12-4 with TRBJ1-2; the D gene is possibly TRBD1 (6 bases). This CDR3 has 16 amino acids. V gave up 5 bases and J gave up 4 bases, with 20 bases separating them. The CDR3, as DNA: TGTGCCAGCAGTACCCGCCGGGGACAAAGCATCTATGGCTACACCTTC. Protein: CASSTRRGQSIYGYTF.